These T cell receptor beta chains were read from a single sample in a study of read filtering for tumor transcriptome and immune sequencing. Via MiXCR, TCRdb re-called the reads, giving one row per CDR3 protein. The profile shows fewer than 100,000 distinct CDR3 sequences, around 12% of them singletons. Sequencing was done on a sample of a population of CD138-negative cells sorted from bone marrow. The origin of the receptors is a donor aged 40 or older with multiple myeloma. Both conserved end residues are part of each CDR3. Each record gives: clone size, V gene, J gene, CDR3 length, D gene, CDR3 DNA, CDR3 protein. D genes are given only for firm matches. Size values are once, few and many counts, or a class for expanded clones, and some rows have none.

many	TRBV5-1	TRBJ2-2	15	.	TGCGCCACGCGAGAGGCATCCTCGAACACCGGGGAGCTGTTTTTT	CATREASSNTGELFF
many	TRBV29-1	TRBJ2-3	13	.	TGCAGCGCTTTGCCAAACCGAGCAGGGACGCAGTATTTT	CSALPNRAGTQYF
many	TRBV27	TRBJ2-7	14	.	TGTGCCAGCAGGTTCGCAGGGGGGCTCTACGAGCAGTACTTC	CASRFAGGLYEQYF
many	TRBV6-5	TRBJ2-7	12	.	TGTGCCCCTACCCCCCAACGGGAGAAGTTGTACTTC	CAPTPQREKLYF
.	TRBV4-2	TRBJ1-1	15	.	TGTACCAGCAGCCAAGATCTTAGGGGGACCACTGAGGCTTTCTTT	CTSSQDLRGTTEAFF
many	TRBV14	TRBJ2-1	16	TRBD1	TGTGCCAGCAGCCTGCCCGGGACAGGGGAATATAATGAGCAGTTCTTC	CASSLPGTGEYNEQFF
.	TRBV11-3	TRBJ2-5	14	TRBD2	TGTGCCAGCAGCACGATTACAGGGCGGGAGGCCCAGTACTTC	CASSTITGREAQYF
.	TRBV7-6	TRBJ2-1	13	.	TGTGCCAGCAGCTTAGGGACCTGGAATGAGCAGTTCTTC	CASSLGTWNEQFF
many	TRBV20-1	TRBJ2-1	16	TRBD2	TGCAGTGCTACACAATCTACTAGCGGAGACTACAATGAGCAGTTCTTC	CSATQSTSGDYNEQFF
many	TRBV5-4	TRBJ2-1	17	TRBD1	TGTGCCAGCAGCCCCGCCCTTACAGGGGGCGCCTACAATGAGCAGTTCTTC	CASSPALTGGAYNEQFF
many	TRBV20-1	TRBJ1-1	12	TRBD1	TGCAGTGCTACAGGGGGCCGGACTGAAGCTTTCTTT	CSATGGRTEAFF
many	TRBV5-4	TRBJ2-4	14	.	TGTGCCAGCAGCCCGGACCCCTCCAAAAACATTCAGTACTTC	CASSPDPSKNIQYF
many	TRBV4-2	TRBJ2-1	16	.	TGTGCCAGCAGCCATCTCGGGACCAACTCCCACAATGAGCAGTTCTTC	CASSHLGTNSHNEQFF
.	TRBV6-1	TRBJ2-5	14	.	TGTGCCAGCAGTGCCAGGGTCTTCCAAGAGACCCAGTACTTC	CASSARVFQETQYF
many	TRBV2	TRBJ2-3	13	.	TGTGCCAGCAGTATACTGGTTACAGATACGCAGTATTTT	CASSILVTDTQYF
many	TRBV6-5	TRBJ2-1	15	TRBD2	TGTGCCAGCAGTTACAAACTAGCGGCATACAATGAGCAGTCCTTC	CASSYKLAAYNEQSF
many	TRBV29-1	TRBJ2-4	14	.	TGCAGCGTTGAAGGGACGGTCGGCGGAAACATTCAGTACTTC	CSVEGTVGGNIQYF
many	TRBV6-2/TRBV6-3	TRBJ2-5	15	TRBD2	TGTGCCAGCAGTCCCGGGACTAGCGGGAGGAGGACCCAGTACTTC	CASSPGTSGRRTQYF
.	TRBV2	TRBJ2-7	11	.	TGTGCCAGCAGCCCCAGACGCGAGCAGTACTTC	CASSPRREQYF
many	TRBV11-3	TRBJ1-1	16	.	TGTGCCAGCAGCTTAGACTTCGGGACATCGAACACTGAAGCTTTCTTT	CASSLDFGTSNTEAFF
many	TRBV7-8	TRBJ2-1	13	.	TGTGCCAGCAGCCCTCCGGCAGTAAAGGAGCAGTTCTTC	CASSPPAVKEQFF
many	TRBV6-1	TRBJ2-4	14	TRBD1	TGTGCCAGCAGTGAAAGGGGACAGGGAAACATTCAGTACTTC	CASSERGQGNIQYF
many	TRBV12-3/TRBV12-4	TRBJ2-3	14	.	TGTGCCAGCAGTTCTGGGAATGGGTTAGATACGCAGTATTTT	CASSSGNGLDTQYF
many	TRBV2	TRBJ2-7	14	.	TGTGCCAGCAGTGCTACACGGGACTCCTACGAGCAGTACTTC	CASSATRDSYEQYF
.	TRBV28	TRBJ2-3	15	TRBD2	TGTGCCAGCGGTATTGTCGGCGGGAGGACAGATACGCAGTATTTT	CASGIVGGRTDTQYF
many	TRBV19	TRBJ2-7	14	.	TGTGCCAGTAGTATCGCCGTCAGCTCGAGGGAGCAGTACTTC	CASSIAVSSREQYF
.	TRBV6-1	TRBJ2-7	16	TRBD2	TGTGCCAGCAGCCACCGGGCTAGCGGGAGCTCCTACGAGCAGTACTTC	CASSHRASGSSYEQYF
many	TRBV12-3/TRBV12-4	TRBJ1-6	16	TRBD1	TGTGCCAGCAGTTTAGGGCCGGGACAGGGTAATTCACCCCTCCACTTT	CASSLGPGQGNSPLHF
many	TRBV5-4	TRBJ2-1	16	TRBD2	TGTGCCAGCAGCGATCCTAGCGGGAGCTCCTACAATGAGCAGTTCTTC	CASSDPSGSSYNEQFF